This T cell receptor beta chain is drawn from a study of TIL therapy for anti-PD-1-resistant metastatic lung cancer. As for the study in general: Progressing patients received lymphodepletion, expanded TIL infusion and IL-2. Most patients had lung adenocarcinoma.

The V gene lost 5 bases and the J gene lost 5 bases, with 12 bases spanning the gap. Germline V gene lookup returns CDR1 SNHLY and CDR2 FYNNEI. The CDR3 sequence is 13 residues long. The libraries were made with immunoSEQ v3. Measured with immunoSEQ multiplex PCR; TCRdb has only the in-frame clones, and not every one. The data hold roughly 57,000 clones, with approximately 78% observed a single time. The time point: pre-treatment sample, taken before nivolumab and TIL therapy. Sequenced here: blood, sampled at baseline. The genes are TRBV2 and TRBJ2-5; D remains unclear. This receptor was obtained from a person aged 25-80 years with non-small cell lung cancer. For the CDR3, the DNA is TGTGCCAGCAGTTTGGGAAAATTGGAGACCCAGTACTTC. Translated: CASSLGKLETQYF.